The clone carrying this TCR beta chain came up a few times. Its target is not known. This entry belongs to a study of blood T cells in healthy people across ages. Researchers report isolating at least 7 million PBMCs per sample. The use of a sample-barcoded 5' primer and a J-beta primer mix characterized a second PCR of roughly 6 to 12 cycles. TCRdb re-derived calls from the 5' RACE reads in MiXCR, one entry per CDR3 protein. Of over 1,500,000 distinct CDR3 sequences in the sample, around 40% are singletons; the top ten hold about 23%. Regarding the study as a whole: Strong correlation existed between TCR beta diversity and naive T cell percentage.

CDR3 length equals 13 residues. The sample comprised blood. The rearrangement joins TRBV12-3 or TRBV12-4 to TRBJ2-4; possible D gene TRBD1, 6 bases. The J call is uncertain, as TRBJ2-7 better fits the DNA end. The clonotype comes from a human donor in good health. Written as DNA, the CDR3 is TGTGCCAGCAGTTTTAGGGGGTTGGACGAGCAGTACTTC. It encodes CASSFRGLDEQYF.